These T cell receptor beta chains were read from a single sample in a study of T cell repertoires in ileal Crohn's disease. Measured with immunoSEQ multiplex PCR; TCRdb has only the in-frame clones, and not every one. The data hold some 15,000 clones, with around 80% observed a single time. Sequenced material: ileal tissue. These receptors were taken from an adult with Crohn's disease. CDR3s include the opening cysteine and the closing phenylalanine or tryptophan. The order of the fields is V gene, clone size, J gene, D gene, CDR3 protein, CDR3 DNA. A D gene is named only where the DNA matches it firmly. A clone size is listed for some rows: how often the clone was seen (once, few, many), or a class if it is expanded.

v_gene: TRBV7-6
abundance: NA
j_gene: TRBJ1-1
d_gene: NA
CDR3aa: CASSFGPNTEAFF
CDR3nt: TGTGCCAGCAGCTTCGGTCCGAACACTGAAGCTTTCTTT

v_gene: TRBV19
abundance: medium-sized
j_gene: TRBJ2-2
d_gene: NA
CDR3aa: CASSTGVAGELFF
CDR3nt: TGTGCCAGTAGTACAGGGGTCGCCGGGGAGCTGTTTTTT

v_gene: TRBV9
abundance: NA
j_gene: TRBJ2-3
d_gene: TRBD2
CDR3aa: CASSVEVGGWPDTQYF
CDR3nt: TGTGCCAGCAGCGTAGAAGTCGGGGGGTGGCCAGATACGCAGTATTTT

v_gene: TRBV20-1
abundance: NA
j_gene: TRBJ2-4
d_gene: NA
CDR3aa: CSARDQNIQYF
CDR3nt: TGCAGTGCTAGAGATCAGAACATTCAGTACTTC

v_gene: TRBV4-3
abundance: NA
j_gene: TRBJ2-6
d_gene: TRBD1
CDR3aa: CASSQGLEPGQGGTGANVLTF
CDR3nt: TGCGCCAGCAGCCAAGGTCTGGAGCCGGGACAGGGGGGCACTGGGGCCAACGTCCTGACTTTC

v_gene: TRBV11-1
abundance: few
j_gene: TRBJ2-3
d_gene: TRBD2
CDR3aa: CASSLATSPADTQYF
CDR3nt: TGTGCCAGCAGCTTAGCGACTAGCCCAGCAGATACGCAGTATTTT

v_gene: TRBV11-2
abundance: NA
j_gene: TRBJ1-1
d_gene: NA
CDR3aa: CASSLVSVGNTEAFF
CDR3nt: TGTGCCAGCAGCTTAGTTTCAGTTGGGAACACTGAAGCTTTCTTT

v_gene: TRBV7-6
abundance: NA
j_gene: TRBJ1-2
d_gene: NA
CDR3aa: CASPYVAGTF
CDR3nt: TGTGCCAGCCCCTATGTAGCAGGGACCTTC

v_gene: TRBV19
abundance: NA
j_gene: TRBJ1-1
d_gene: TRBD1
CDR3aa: CASTPTGVGTEAFF
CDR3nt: TGTGCCAGTACTCCGACAGGGGTCGGCACTGAAGCTTTCTTT

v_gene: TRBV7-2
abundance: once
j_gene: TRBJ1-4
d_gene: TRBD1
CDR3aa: CASSSGRGGNEKLFF
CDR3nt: TGTGCCAGCAGCTCAGGCAGGGGGGGTAATGAAAAACTGTTTTTT

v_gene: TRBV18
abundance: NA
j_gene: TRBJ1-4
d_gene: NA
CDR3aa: CASSPPGERRSEKLFF
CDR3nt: TGTGCCAGCTCACCTCCCGGTGAGAGGAGGAGTGAAAAACTGTTTTTT